These 17 T cell receptor beta chains were all obtained from the same sample, sequenced in a study of T cells in Graves' hyperthyroidism and ophthalmopathy. Amplified regions were TCR beta CDR3 sequences from RNA transcripts. The HTBI primer set was used in a first-round RT-PCR of the TCR CDR3. From the multiplex PCR reads, TCRdb called clonotypes with MiXCR, one entry per CDR3 protein. The sample lists 650,000 to 750,000 distinct CDR3 sequences, about 15% occurring once. The sequencing input was blood. These receptors originate from a woman aged 18-35 years with Graves' hyperthyroidism.

The V and J genes are TRBV28 and TRBJ2-7; 7 bases map to TRBD2. The CDR3 totals 14 residues. CDR1 is MDHEN and CDR2 is SYDVKM in the germline V gene. J lost 3 bases, V lost 2 bases, and 4 bases had no gene match. CDR3 protein: CASSLNGRSYEQYF. The CDR3 DNA reads as TGTGCCAGCAGTTTAAACGGGAGGAGCTACGAGCAGTACTTC.

The J gene is TRBJ1-1, the V gene TRBV6-2 or TRBV6-3; TRBD1 might be the D (5 bases). The CDR3 runs 14 residues. Germline V gene lookup returns CDR1 MNHEY and CDR2 SVGEGT. The germline V and J ends were trimmed by 9 bases and 6 bases, with 20 bases remaining between them. The CDR3 nucleotides read TGTGCCAGTTCGGGGACGCACCGAGGGGCTGAAGCTTTCTTT. Residues: CASSGTHRGAEAFF.

In DNA form, the CDR3 reads TGCAGTGCTAGAGTGCAGGGTTACGAGCAGTACTTC. The encoded protein is CSARVQGYEQYF. The chain joins TRBV20-1 to TRBJ2-7; D is possibly TRBD1 (5 bases). The V end lost 1 base, the J end lost 4 bases, and 8 bases lay between the germline ends. This CDR3 spans 12 amino acids. Germline V lookup: CDR1 DFQATT, CDR2 SNEGSKA (reference sequence).

The V and J genes are TRBV12-3 or TRBV12-4 and TRBJ2-3; D gene ambiguous. The CDR3 loop spans 15 amino acids. Trimming cost V 1 base and J 2 bases, with 10 bases left between them. CDR3 in amino acids: CASSLGHLLTDTQYF. CDR3 nucleotide sequence: TGTGCCAGCAGTTTAGGGCATCTACTCACAGATACGCAGTATTTT.

This clonotype was picked up a small number of times. The rearrangement uses TRBV7-9 and TRBJ2-1; 10 bases match TRBD2. Germline loops: CDR1 SEHNR, CDR2 FQNEAQ (reference sequence). The CDR3 covers 12 residues. The junction had 3 bases not matched to a gene; V was cut back by 10 bases and J by 6 bases. CDR3 DNA sequence: TGTGCCATCACTAGCGGGATCAATGAGCAGTTCTTC. Encoded protein: CAITSGINEQFF.

This clonotype has at least ten counts. CDR3 loop: CASSLAASGLSYEQYF. The CDR3 DNA follows: TGTGCCAGCAGCTTAGCGGCTAGCGGACTCTCCTACGAGCAGTACTTC. This chain uses TRBV7-2 with TRBJ2-7, with 7 nucleotides matching TRBD2. Germline-derived CDR1 and CDR2 are SGHTA and FQGNSA. CDR3 length equals 16 residues. J lost 0 bases, V lost 0 bases, and 5 bases had no gene match.

This clonotype has ten or more counts. The chain recombines TRBV28 with TRBJ1-5; D not resolved. In germline, CDR1 is MDHEN, CDR2 SYDVKM. This CDR3 is 16 amino acids long. V lost 7 bases and J 0 bases, leaving 16 bases between the germline ends. CDR3 residues: CASTPSRPYSNQPQHF. The CDR3 nucleotides read TGTGCCAGCACCCCCTCCAGGCCTTATAGCAATCAGCCCCAGCATTTT.

This clonotype was picked up many times. This sequence joins TRBV30 and TRBJ1-1; D is perhaps TRBD1 (5 bases). V was cut by 2 bases and J by 1 base, with 11 bases left in between. The CDR3 extends over 14 amino acids. Germline V gene data show CDR1 as GTSNPN and CDR2 as SVGIG (reference sequence). The CDR3 is CAWSPGPWNTEAFF. The DNA of the CDR3 is TGTGCCTGGAGTCCGGGACCATGGAACACTGAAGCTTTCTTT.

At least ten counts were recorded for this clonotype. The chain has TRBV10-3 and TRBJ1-1; no firm D call. Germline V gene lookup returns CDR1 ENHRY and CDR2 SYGVKD. Trimming removed 0 bases from V and 0 bases from J, with 8 bases in between. The CDR3 runs 15 residues. The chain's CDR3 is CAISESEDLNTEAFF. The CDR3 region has the DNA TGTGCCATCAGTGAGTCCGAGGACCTGAACACTGAAGCTTTCTTT.

This clonotype has ten or more counts. The rearrangement uses TRBV12-3 or TRBV12-4 and TRBJ1-1; the D is unclear. The CDR3 loop spans 14 amino acids. Trimming took 5 bases from V and 0 from J, leaving 10 bases between them. The CDR3 region has the DNA TGTGCCAGCAGTCCACAGTCCATGAACACTGAAGCTTTCTTT. It specifies CASSPQSMNTEAFF.

There are many counts of this clonotype. The chain combines TRBV24-1 with TRBJ1-5, with unresolved D. V dropped 7 bases and J dropped 1 base, with 7 bases sitting between them. The CDR3 runs to 13 residues. From germline, CDR1 is KGHDR and CDR2 SFDVKD. The CDR3 region has the DNA TGTGCCACCAGCTCAGGAAGCAATCAGCCCCAGCATTTT. Its translation is CATSSGSNQPQHF.

This clonotype has just one count. The rearrangement uses TRBV5-1 and TRBJ2-7; 10 bases align to TRBD2. This CDR3 has 18 amino acids. J was trimmed by 3 bases and V by 3 bases; bases with no gene match: 15. Germline CDR1 reads SGHRS; CDR2 reads YFSETQ. CDR3 sequence (DNA): TGCGCCAGCAGCTCCCCGGCCGACCTAGCGGGAGAGTACTACGAGCAGTACTTC. Translation gives CASSSPADLAGEYYEQYF.

V gene TRBV28 combines with J gene TRBJ2-5, with TRBD1 matching 9 bases. CDR3 length equals 15 residues. Per the germline V gene, CDR1 is MDHEN and CDR2 is SYDVKM. V trimming: 3 bases; J trimming: 5 bases; junction bases outside the gene matches: 7. The CDR3 reads CASSFSQGAGETQYF. The CDR3, as DNA: TGTGCCAGCAGTTTCTCACAGGGGGCTGGGGAGACCCAGTACTTC.

The V gene is TRBV5-1, the J gene TRBJ2-1; the D gene is possibly TRBD2 (7 bases). Germline V gives CDR1 SGHRS, CDR2 YFSETQ. V lost 0 bases to trimming and J lost 8 bases, with 12 bases between them. The CDR3 has 14 residues. The CDR3 reads CASSLASRGHEQFF. Here the CDR3 DNA reads TGCGCCAGCAGCTTGGCGTCGCGGGGGCATGAGCAGTTCTTC.

This chain links TRBV5-1 with TRBJ2-7; D possibly corresponds to TRBD1 (6 bases). The J call is uncertain, as TRBJ2-1 better fits the DNA end. The germline CDR1 and CDR2 sequences are SGHRS and YFSETQ. The CDR3 extends over 13 amino acids. The CDR3 is CASSYGTNYEQFF. The DNA for the CDR3 is TGCGCCAGCAGCTATGGGACAAACTACGAGCAGTTCTTC.

This clonotype was found many times. CDR3 region: CASSGYSGSRTDTQYF. The CDR3 DNA reads as TGTGCCAGCAGCGGTTATAGCGGGAGTCGCACAGATACGCAGTATTTT. The genes are TRBV2 and TRBJ2-3; 9 bases are shared with TRBD2. V dropped 6 bases and J dropped 1; count of bases not matched to a gene: 8. CDR1 is SNHLY and CDR2 is FYNNEI in the germline V gene. The CDR3 contains 16 residues.

This clonotype was observed many times. The chain carries TRBV11-2 and TRBJ1-3; D unresolved. The germline gives CDR1 SGHAT, CDR2 FQNNGV. The CDR3 sequence is 17 residues long. Trimming took off 1 base at V and 3 bases at J, with 16 bases between the two ends. CDR3 amino acids: CASSLGRGKLIGNTIYF. The CDR3 nucleotides are TGTGCCAGCAGCTTAGGGAGAGGAAAACTTATTGGAAACACCATATATTTT.